Listed below are T cell receptor beta chains from one sample, sequenced in a study of blood T cell repertoires in COVID-19. The data were produced by immunoSEQ multiplex PCR, yet TCRdb's version contains in-frame clones alone and is incomplete. The table shows about 82,000 clones, with 75% to 85% occurring only once. Sequenced input: peripheral blood. These receptors originate from a man between 60 and 75 years old with COVID-19, enrolled during active disease. Both conserved end residues are part of each CDR3. The order of the fields is D gene, J gene, V gene, clone size, CDR3 protein, CDR3 DNA. A D gene is named only where the DNA matches it firmly. Clone size is shown for a subset of rows, as once, few, many or a class of expanded clone.

d_gene: TRBD1
j_gene: TRBJ2-3
v_gene: TRBV2
abundance: .
CDR3aa: CASREDRGRGDTQYF
CDR3nt: TGTGCCAGCAGAGAGGACAGGGGGCGTGGAGATACGCAGTATTTT

d_gene: TRBD1
j_gene: TRBJ1-5
v_gene: TRBV13
abundance: .
CDR3aa: CASSSGGQGNQPQHF
CDR3nt: TGTGCCAGCAGCTCAGGTGGACAGGGCAATCAGCCCCAGCATTTT

d_gene: .
j_gene: TRBJ2-2
v_gene: TRBV6-2/TRBV6-3
abundance: .
CDR3aa: CASSRLLPASNTGELFF
CDR3nt: TGTGCCAGCAGCCGCCTCCTCCCAGCGTCGAACACCGGGGAGCTGTTTTTT

d_gene: TRBD2
j_gene: TRBJ2-7
v_gene: TRBV5-1
abundance: .
CDR3aa: CASSLSAGVYEQYF
CDR3nt: TGCGCCAGCAGCTTGTCAGCGGGAGTATACGAGCAGTACTTC

d_gene: .
j_gene: TRBJ1-1
v_gene: TRBV6-5
abundance: .
CDR3aa: CASSLTGNTEAFF
CDR3nt: TGTGCCAGCAGTCTTACAGGGAACACTGAAGCTTTCTTT

d_gene: .
j_gene: TRBJ2-2
v_gene: TRBV27
abundance: .
CDR3aa: CASSFLSGELFF
CDR3nt: TGTGCCAGCAGTTTCCTTAGTGGGGAGCTGTTTTTT

d_gene: .
j_gene: TRBJ1-5
v_gene: TRBV18
abundance: .
CDR3aa: CASSRTGGGNSNQPQHF
CDR3nt: TGTGCCAGCTCACGAACCGGGGGGGGAAATAGCAATCAGCCCCAGCATTTT

d_gene: .
j_gene: TRBJ1-4
v_gene: TRBV18
abundance: .
CDR3aa: CASSGREPRPTNEKLFF
CDR3nt: TGTGCCAGCTCAGGGAGGGAACCCAGGCCAACTAATGAAAAACTGTTTTTT

d_gene: .
j_gene: TRBJ2-4
v_gene: TRBV6-5
abundance: .
CDR3aa: CASSHKNIQYF
CDR3nt: TGTGCCAGCAGTCACAAAAACATTCAGTACTTC

d_gene: TRBD1
j_gene: TRBJ2-7
v_gene: TRBV29-1
abundance: few
CDR3aa: CSVEGQGTYEQYF
CDR3nt: TGCAGCGTTGAAGGACAGGGGACCTACGAGCAGTACTTC

d_gene: TRBD2
j_gene: TRBJ2-5
v_gene: TRBV27
abundance: .
CDR3aa: CASSRQRGGETQYF
CDR3nt: TGTGCCAGCAGTCGCCAGCGGGGAGGGGAGACCCAGTACTTC

d_gene: .
j_gene: TRBJ1-2
v_gene: TRBV9
abundance: .
CDR3aa: CASSTSTANYGYTF
CDR3nt: TGTGCCAGCAGCACTTCGACAGCTAACTATGGCTACACCTTC

d_gene: TRBD1
j_gene: TRBJ1-6
v_gene: TRBV5-4
abundance: few
CDR3aa: CASSTPGQDNSPLHF
CDR3nt: TGTGCCAGCAGCACTCCGGGACAGGATAATTCACCCCTCCACTTT

d_gene: .
j_gene: TRBJ2-1
v_gene: TRBV5-4
abundance: .
CDR3aa: CAILGYNEQFF
CDR3nt: TGTGCCATCCTAGGTTACAATGAGCAGTTCTTC

d_gene: TRBD1
j_gene: TRBJ1-2
v_gene: TRBV29-1
abundance: .
CDR3aa: CSVEEHRGYGYTF
CDR3nt: TGCAGCGTTGAAGAACACAGGGGCTATGGCTACACCTTC

d_gene: .
j_gene: TRBJ1-3
v_gene: TRBV15
abundance: .
CDR3aa: CATSRAGYDSGNTIYF
CDR3nt: TGTGCCACCAGCAGAGCCGGGTATGACTCTGGAAACACCATATATTTT

d_gene: TRBD2
j_gene: TRBJ2-5
v_gene: TRBV6-1
abundance: few
CDR3aa: CASRPAGGETQYF
CDR3nt: TGTGCCAGCAGACCGGCGGGAGGAGAGACCCAGTACTTC

d_gene: TRBD1
j_gene: TRBJ2-2
v_gene: TRBV3-1/TRBV3-2
abundance: once
CDR3aa: CASSPQGAGTGELFF
CDR3nt: TGTGCCAGCAGCCCACAGGGGGCGGGTACCGGGGAGCTGTTTTTT

d_gene: .
j_gene: TRBJ2-3
v_gene: TRBV11-2
abundance: .
CDR3aa: CASSPVTREGTDTQYF
CDR3nt: TGTGCCAGCAGCCCAGTTACTAGGGAAGGTACAGATACGCAGTATTTT